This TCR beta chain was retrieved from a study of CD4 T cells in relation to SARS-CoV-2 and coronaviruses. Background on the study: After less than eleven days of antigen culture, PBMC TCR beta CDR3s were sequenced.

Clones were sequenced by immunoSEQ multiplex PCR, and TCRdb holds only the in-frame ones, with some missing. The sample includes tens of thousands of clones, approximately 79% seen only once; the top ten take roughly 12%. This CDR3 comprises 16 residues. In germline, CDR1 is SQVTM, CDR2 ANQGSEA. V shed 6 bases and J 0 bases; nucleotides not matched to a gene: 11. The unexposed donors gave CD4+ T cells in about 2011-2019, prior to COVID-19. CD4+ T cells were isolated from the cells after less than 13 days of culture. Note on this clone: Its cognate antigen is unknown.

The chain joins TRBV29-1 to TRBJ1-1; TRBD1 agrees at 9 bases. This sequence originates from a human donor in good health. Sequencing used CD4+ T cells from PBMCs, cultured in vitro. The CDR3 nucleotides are TGCAGCGTGTACCGGGACAGGGTTGTTATGAACACTGAAGCTTTCTTT. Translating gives CSVYRDRVVMNTEAFF.